Listed here are 10 T cell receptor beta chains from one sample, sequenced in a study of cytomegalovirus exposure and HLA in healthy donors. It was with 60 Vbeta and 13 Jbeta primers that the PCR ran. The table came from immunoSEQ multiplex PCR; TCRdb's copy has only in-frame clones and leaves some out. Of 100,000 to 150,000 clones in the sample, over 65% were seen once. The sample comprised PBMCs. These receptors were collected from a middle-aged man in good health and CMV-seropositive.

This rearrangement joins TRBV6-1 to TRBJ1-2; tentative D call: TRBD1 (6 bases). Trimming shortened V by 5 bases and J by 0 bases, and 13 bases separated the two germline ends. This CDR3 region has 15 residues. In germline, CDR1 is MNHNS, CDR2 SASEGT. CDR3 DNA sequence: TGTGCCAGCAGTCGAGACAGGACTGCTAACTATGGCTACACCTTC. Translating it yields CASSRDRTANYGYTF.

This clone was recorded once. This chain links TRBV15 with TRBJ1-2; 7 nucleotides align to TRBD1. V was pared by 0 bases and J by 4 bases, with 8 bases of the junction left unmatched. This CDR3 region has 16 residues. Germline assignment: CDR1 LNHNV and CDR2 YYDKDF (reference sequence). This CDR3 is CATSRDLRQGGYGYTF. The CDR3 DNA follows: TGTGCCACCAGCAGAGATCTTAGACAGGGAGGCTATGGCTACACCTTC.

The rearrangement joins TRBV11-2 to TRBJ2-7; 8 nucleotides line up with TRBD2. The CDR3 covers 18 residues. The junction had 15 bases not matched to a gene; V was cut back by 5 bases and J by 0 bases. Looked up from germline, CDR1 is SGHAT and CDR2 is FQNNGV. The CDR3 region is CASSRDATSAFYSYEQYF. The CDR3 DNA sequence: TGTGCCAGCAGCCGAGACGCGACTAGCGCGTTTTACTCCTACGAGCAGTACTTC.

The chain uses TRBV30 and TRBJ2-5; TRBD2 agrees at 12 bases. This CDR3 contains 15 residues. The V gene's germline CDR1 is GTSNPN and CDR2 SVGIG (reference sequence). Germline trimming cut 0 bases from V and 4 bases from J; bases unmatched to any gene: 3. CDR3 sequence: CAWSVRLAGVETQYF. The DNA of the CDR3 is TGTGCCTGGAGTGTAAGACTAGCGGGGGTAGAGACCCAGTACTTC. The full variable domain, its missing parts supplied by reference TRBV30 and TRBJ2-5, is SQTIHQWPATLVQPVGSPLSLECTVEGTSNPNLYWYRQAAGRGLQLLFYSVGIGQISSEVPQNLSASRPQDRQFILSSKKLLLSDSGFYLCAWSVRLAGVETQYFGPGTRLLVL.

The rearrangement links TRBV5-1 to TRBJ1-1, with D unresolved. The germline CDR1 and CDR2 sequences are SGHRS and YFSETQ. The CDR3 contains 12 residues. Trimming cost V 3 bases and J 4 bases, with 7 bases left between them. In DNA form, the CDR3 reads TGCGCCAGCAGCTCGTCGGTCACTGAAGCTTTCTTT. This encodes CASSSSVTEAFF.

The chain recombines TRBV6-1 with TRBJ2-1; 7 positions match TRBD1. CDR3 size: 14 residues. V lost 10 bases and J lost 7; bases outside the gene matches: 13. Germline V gene sequence: CDR1 MNHNS, CDR2 SASEGT. The CDR3 protein is CAIDDLGGRNEQFF. The CDR3 region has the DNA TGTGCCATCGACGACCTAGGGGGCAGGAATGAGCAGTTCTTC.

V is TRBV6-1 and J is TRBJ2-2; tentatively, D is TRBD2 (5 bases). Per the germline V gene, CDR1 is MNHNS and CDR2 is SASEGT. The V end was cut by 4 bases, the J end by 6 bases, with 12 bases between. The CDR3 loop spans 14 amino acids. This chain's CDR3 is CASSVTGIPGELFF. The CDR3 bases are TGTGCCAGCAGTGTGACGGGGATACCCGGGGAGCTGTTTTTT.

The chain joins TRBV27 to TRBJ2-3, with D perhaps TRBD2 (6 bases). CDR1 is MNHEY and CDR2 is SMNVEV in the germline V gene (reference sequence). V lost 5 bases and J lost 7, with 31 bases in between. The CDR3 extends over 19 amino acids. The CDR3 protein is CASSPGSLWAGPVRNTQYF. The CDR3 nucleotides are TGTGCCAGCAGTCCCGGATCCCTCTGGGCGGGACCCGTAAGGAATACGCAGTATTTT.

The gene calls are TRBV6-4 and TRBJ2-2; maybe TRBD1 (6 bases). The ends were cut back, 6 bases at V and 8 bases at J, with 10 bases in the middle. Per germline, CDR1 MRHNA and CDR2 SNTAGT. The CDR3 covers 12 residues. CDR3 loop: CASSEGTGELFF. CDR3 bases: TGTGCCAGCAGCGAAGGGACAGGGGAGCTGTTTTTT.

The chain combines TRBV5-1 with TRBJ1-2; TRBD1 matches at 9 bases. CDR1 and CDR2 (germline): SGHRS, YFSETQ. This CDR3 spans 14 amino acids. V was clipped by 1 base and J by 4 bases; unmatched bases: 2. The CDR3 here is CASSLMGQGYGYTF. Here the CDR3 DNA reads TGCGCCAGCAGCTTGATGGGACAGGGCTATGGCTACACCTTC. Full variable domain (remainder filled in from reference TRBV5-1 and TRBJ1-2): KAGVTQTPRYLIKTRGQQVTLSCSPISGHRSVSWYQQTPGQGLQFLFEYFSETQRNKGNFPGRFSGRQFSNSRSEMNVSTLELGDSALYLCASSLMGQGYGYTFGSGTRLTVV.